This TCR beta chain was recovered during a study of brain T cells in children with intractable seizures. Study observations and caveats: Clones missing pre-surgery may reflect undersampling of that blood sample. Only CDR3 sequence similarity suggested viral specificity, without known HCMV serostatus.

TCRdb keeps only in-frame clones here, not all; method: immunoSEQ multiplex PCR. The sample records about 41,000 clones, about 93% being singletons. Sequencing was limited to surgery cases with top T cell transcript signatures in brain tissue. Pre-surgery treatment included at least one anti-epileptic drug. The length of the CDR3 is 15 residues. Germline-derived CDR1 and CDR2 are SGHAT and FQNNGV. J was trimmed by 7 bases and V by 6 bases; bases with no gene match: 9. As to this clone: Its target is not known.

This clonotype was obtained from a girl aged 2-15 years with tuberous sclerosis and intractable seizures. The V gene is TRBV11-2, the J gene TRBJ1-6; 7 bases agree with TRBD1. The material was peripheral blood, obtained at surgery. CDR3 protein: CASREPGQKNSPLHF. The CDR3 nucleotides read TGTGCCAGCAGAGAACCGGGACAGAAAAATTCACCCCTCCACTTT.